Listed below are T cell receptor beta chains from one sample, sequenced in a study of blood T cell repertoires in COVID-19. Assay: immunoSEQ multiplex PCR; the TCRdb copy retains only in-frame clones and omits some. The sample lists roughly 150,000 clones; approximately 79% were seen once. Input material: PBMCs or T cells enriched from blood (not recorded which). Receptor source: a man between 50 and 59 years old who had recovered from COVID-19. Each CDR3 is given without its conserved first and last residue. Each record gives: V gene, clone size, J gene, CDR3 protein. Some rows mark clone size as missing; the rest say once, few, many or name a class of expanded clone.

V: TRBV6-4
size: NA
J: TRBJ2-1
CDR3: ASSPAGGPSYNEQF

V: TRBV18
size: NA
J: TRBJ1-1
CDR3: ASLNQRTGTMNTEAF

V: TRBV5-1
size: NA
J: TRBJ1-2
CDR3: ASSPGTGIYGYT

V: TRBV15
size: NA
J: TRBJ1-1
CDR3: ATSRDETGLAF

V: TRBV7-9
size: NA
J: TRBJ2-1
CDR3: ASSPAGGVGYNEQF

V: TRBV3-1/TRBV3-2
size: NA
J: TRBJ1-5
CDR3: ASSHLGEPQH

V: TRBV24-1
size: NA
J: TRBJ1-5
CDR3: ATSVPFEGQGECNQPQH

V: TRBV3-1/TRBV3-2
size: NA
J: TRBJ2-3
CDR3: ASSRTGTDTQY

V: TRBV5-1
size: NA
J: TRBJ2-7
CDR3: ASGDRRIFSTSGGVPAYEQY

V: TRBV19
size: NA
J: TRBJ1-2
CDR3: ASSIAQGAGDYGYT

V: TRBV9
size: NA
J: TRBJ2-2
CDR3: ASSVEPTGELF

V: TRBV12-3/TRBV12-4
size: NA
J: TRBJ1-5
CDR3: ASSLQANQPQH

V: TRBV2
size: NA
J: TRBJ1-2
CDR3: ASGWDRGFSDYGYT

V: TRBV13
size: NA
J: TRBJ2-2
CDR3: ASSPRDRIAGELF

V: TRBV5-4
size: NA
J: TRBJ2-7
CDR3: ASSLGGQGGLEQY

V: TRBV7-9
size: NA
J: TRBJ1-2
CDR3: ASSLGQGDGYT

V: TRBV5-6
size: NA
J: TRBJ1-2
CDR3: ASSFDRGHSYGYT

V: TRBV20-1
size: few
J: TRBJ1-1
CDR3: SASPAGGARIRNTEAF

V: TRBV6-5
size: NA
J: TRBJ2-6
CDR3: ASSSQGAVGNVLT

V: TRBV6-1
size: NA
J: TRBJ2-2
CDR3: ASSENRGGTGELF

V: TRBV9
size: NA
J: TRBJ2-3
CDR3: ASSVEGAGGGSTDTQY

V: TRBV5-4
size: NA
J: TRBJ2-1
CDR3: ASSFEGGSSYNEQF

V: TRBV27
size: NA
J: TRBJ2-3
CDR3: ASSLGGAYDTQY

V: TRBV6-2/TRBV6-3
size: NA
J: TRBJ2-7
CDR3: ASSSETGYEQY

V: TRBV13
size: few
J: TRBJ2-1
CDR3: ASSSTTDRGKQF

V: TRBV7-9
size: few
J: TRBJ2-2
CDR3: ASSWGDSNTGELF

V: TRBV4-2
size: few
J: TRBJ1-1
CDR3: ASSQNLRQNTEAF

V: TRBV7-9
size: few
J: TRBJ2-7
CDR3: ASSLDKDTNYEQY

V: TRBV7-9
size: many
J: TRBJ1-1
CDR3: ASSFPDRTNTEAF

V: TRBV30
size: NA
J: TRBJ2-1
CDR3: AWTRYRSDYNEQF

V: TRBV9
size: NA
J: TRBJ2-5
CDR3: ASSVDRGKETQY

V: TRBV5-4
size: NA
J: TRBJ1-2
CDR3: ASSLDNRGSGYT

V: TRBV4-2
size: NA
J: TRBJ2-2
CDR3: ASSQEGLTNTGELF

V: TRBV9
size: NA
J: TRBJ1-1
CDR3: ASSPQPLRRAGTEAF

V: TRBV7-9
size: NA
J: TRBJ1-4
CDR3: ASSSPGQLNEKLF

V: TRBV5-4
size: NA
J: TRBJ2-7
CDR3: ASSPRGGPTYEQY

V: TRBV6-1
size: once
J: TRBJ2-2
CDR3: ASSEVSWLNSPRGGAGELF

V: TRBV6-5
size: NA
J: TRBJ1-2
CDR3: ASSYMYKRGYT

V: TRBV2
size: NA
J: TRBJ1-1
CDR3: ASSGIPGTGRDTEAF

V: TRBV25-1
size: NA
J: TRBJ1-4
CDR3: ASSESWGGEKLF

V: TRBV6-5
size: NA
J: TRBJ2-2
CDR3: ASSYGQTNTGELF

V: TRBV6-2/TRBV6-3
size: NA
J: TRBJ1-2
CDR3: ASSYSGTNNYGYT

V: TRBV2
size: NA
J: TRBJ1-6
CDR3: ASSRQGGGNSPLH